These 5 T cell receptor beta chains were all obtained from the same sample, sequenced in a study of OX40 agonist ivuxolimab in advanced cancers. Data came from immunoSEQ multiplex PCR; TCRdb stores just in-frame clones and leaves some out. The repertoire holds 55,000 to 60,000 clones, with 84% as singletons. The sequences come from CD4+ or CD8+ T cells sorted from blood, collected in a trial of the OX40 agonist ivuxolimab. These receptor sequences come from an adult with an advanced solid tumor such as melanoma, head and neck, liver or kidney cancer.

This chain uses TRBV5-1 with TRBJ1-1; a weak D match, TRBD1 (5 bases). This CDR3 has 13 residues. Deletions cut 0 bases from V and 8 bases from J, with 11 bases between. Germline CDR1 and CDR2: SGHRS and YFSETQ. CDR3 in amino acids: CASSLAGRQEAFF. DNA for the CDR3: TGCGCCAGCAGCTTGGCCGGGAGACAGGAAGCTTTCTTT.

V and J are TRBV15 and TRBJ2-7; either TRBD1 or TRBD2 may supply D (5 bases each). V was pared by 0 bases and J by 4 bases, with 10 bases between. CDR3 size: 14 residues. Germline V CDR1 and CDR2: LNHNV, YYDKDF (reference sequence). CDR3: CATSRDYGGYEQYF. DNA of the CDR3: TGTGCCACCAGCAGAGATTATGGGGGATACGAGCAGTACTTC.

J is TRBJ1-1 and V is TRBV7-9; a weak D match, TRBD1 (5 bases). The CDR3 spans 14 residues. V was trimmed by 5 bases and J by 1 base, leaving 11 bases between them. Germline CDR1 SEHNR, CDR2 FQNEAQ (reference sequence). The CDR3 DNA reads as TGTGCCAGCAGCCAGGGAGGGTGGAACACTGAAGCTTTCTTT. It is translated as CASSQGGWNTEAFF.

The J gene is TRBJ2-7, the V gene TRBV27; D uncertain. The ends were cut back, 2 bases at V and 9 bases at J, with 11 bases in the middle. The CDR3 has 12 amino acids. Per the germline V gene, CDR1 is MNHEY and CDR2 is SMNVEV (reference sequence). The CDR3 region has the DNA TGTGCCAGCAGTTTAGGTCGCTCGGGGCAGTACTTC. Its protein is CASSLGRSGQYF.

In this sample, this clone turned up a few times. V usage is TRBV7-3 and J usage is TRBJ2-1; TRBD2 matches 7 bases. Germline values: CDR1 SGHTA, CDR2 FQGTGA. V lost 4 bases, J lost 12 bases, and 9 bases stayed unmatched. The CDR3 has 13 residues. CDR3 region: CASSSTPWGGQFF. CDR3 nucleotides: TGTGCCAGCAGCTCCACCCCTTGGGGGGGGCAGTTCTTC.